This T cell receptor beta chain was sequenced for a study of blood T cell repertoires in COVID-19. Background on the study: Specimens from acute and convalescent COVID-19 originated in the United States, Italy and Spain. PBMCs, B-cell-depleted T cells, or T cells provided the cDNA or gDNA that made up the material.

The count of this clone is one. In the authors' methods: Quantification of nucleated cells was approximated via reference gene primer amplification. Assay used: immunoSEQ multiplex PCR; TCRdb lists only in-frame clones, some missing. That table supplies the V and J calls and clone size; D and trimming were determined from the DNA. The sample shows over 45,000 clones, around four fifths of them seen only once. V gave up 5 bases and J gave up 1 base, with 14 bases separating them. The CDR3 sequence is 15 residues long. Germline CDR1 is MDHEN and CDR2 is SYDVKM. The TCR sequence derives from a man aged 35-49 years with acute or convalescent COVID-19. Material for sequencing was peripheral blood. The chain is built from TRBV28 and TRBJ1-1, with a possible D match to TRBD1 (6 bases). The CDR3 reads CASSHRGGQNTEAFF. CDR3 DNA sequence: TGTGCCAGCAGTCACCGAGGGGGACAGAACACTGAAGCTTTCTTT.